This TCR beta chain was documented in a study of identical twins. Donors were all healthy Caucasians. TCRdb itself ran the 5' RACE reads through MiXCR, one entry per CDR3 protein. The table lists hundreds of thousands of distinct CDR3 sequences, about 9.4% of them singletons. This sample also appeared in a second study, on yellow fever vaccine responses in identical twins.

The specimen sequenced was PBMCs. The TCR was taken from a young woman in good health.

DNA for the CDR3: TGTGCCAGCAGCTTTCAGGGGCCGGGTCAGCCCCAGCATTTT. This sequence encodes CASSFQGPGQPQHF. The chain is built from TRBV5-6 and TRBJ1-5; the D gene is possibly TRBD1 (6 bases). The V gene's germline CDR1 is SGHDT and CDR2 YYEEEE. The V end lost 2 bases, the J end lost 6 bases, and 12 bases lay between the germline ends. The CDR3 is 14 amino acids.